Shown below are 24 T cell receptor beta chains from a single sample sequenced in a study of HIV-infected children after antiretroviral therapy interruption. Unique molecular identifiers were included in an RNA-based 3' RACE TCR library. TCRdb re-called the 3' RACE reads with MiXCR, one entry per CDR3 protein. The sample holds 70,000 to 90,000 distinct CDR3 sequences, roughly 6.7% seen once. Regarding treatment: PENTA 11 planned treatment interruption arm or continuous ART arm. Sample: CD45RA+ CD4+ T cells from PBMCs, pooled from several time points, taken from a donor given antiretroviral therapy, either interrupted or continuous. Subset: naive CD4+ CD45RA+ CD45RO- T cells. These receptors were taken from a pool of human donors with HIV.

This clonotype showed up many times. The genes are TRBV27 and TRBJ2-5, with D perhaps TRBD1 (6 bases). Trimming removed 5 bases from V and 5 bases from J, with 18 bases in between. The V gene's germline CDR1 is MNHEY and CDR2 SMNVEV (reference sequence). This CDR3 is built from 15 residues. The DNA for the CDR3 is TGTGCCAGCAGTCCCAAACAGGGCTTCCCCGAGACCCAGTACTTC. This translates into CASSPKQGFPETQYF.

This clonotype was seen at least ten times. This chain uses TRBV10-1 with TRBJ2-1; possibly TRBD1 or TRBD2 for D (5 bases each). The V gene lost 3 bases and the J gene lost 8 bases, with 17 bases spanning the gap. This CDR3 contains 15 residues. Germline CDR1 WNHNN, CDR2 SYGVQD (reference sequence). This CDR3 is CASSDEGLTTDEQFF. As DNA, the CDR3 is TGCGCCAGCAGTGACGAGGGGCTGACAACTGATGAGCAGTTCTTC.

Here the CDR3 reads CASSPLYRVSRYEQYF. CDR3 sequence (DNA): TGCGCCAGCAGTCCCTTATACAGGGTTTCTCGCTACGAGCAGTACTTC. V usage is TRBV23-1 and J usage is TRBJ2-7; weak D call: TRBD1 (6 bases). TRBV23-1 is an open reading frame, and its role is uncertain. This CDR3 spans 16 amino acids. The V gene lost 4 bases and the J gene lost 3 bases, with 19 bases spanning the gap.

This clonotype was detected many times. The rearrangement joins TRBV18 to TRBJ2-7; possible D gene TRBD2, 6 bases. V lost 6 bases, J lost 6 bases, and 18 bases lay in between. The CDR3 is 14 amino acids. Germline CDR1 and CDR2: KGHSH and LQKENI. The CDR3 loop reads CASSRGSFGTEQYF. The CDR3 region has the DNA TGTGCCAGCTCCCGGGGGAGTTTTGGGACCGAGCAGTACTTC.

This clonotype was seen repeatedly, ten times or more. The CDR3 DNA sequence: TGTGCCAGCAGCCAATCAGCAGATAATTCACCCCTCCACTTT. Protein sequence: CASSQSADNSPLHF. J is TRBJ1-6 and V is TRBV3-1; D is uncertain. Trimming took 2 bases from V and 5 from J, leaving 7 bases between them. The CDR3 length is 14 residues. Per germline, CDR1 LGHDT and CDR2 YNNKEL (reference sequence).

The rearrangement joins TRBV29-1 to TRBJ2-5; D not resolved. Trimming removed 7 bases from V and 2 bases from J, with 11 bases in between. The CDR3 length is 12 residues. The germline V gene encodes CDR1 SQVTM and CDR2 ANQGSEA. This CDR3 reads CSAHSEQETQYF. The CDR3 DNA reads TGCAGCGCCCACAGCGAACAAGAGACCCAGTACTTC.

There are many counts of this clonotype. CDR3 nucleotide sequence: TGTGCCAGCAGAGACGGACAGATCTATGGCTACACCTTC. This codes for CASRDGQIYGYTF. This sequence joins TRBV12-3 or TRBV12-4 and TRBJ1-2; D perhaps matches TRBD1 (6 bases). The germline V and J ends were trimmed by 6 bases and 4 bases, with 12 bases remaining between them. This CDR3 comprises 13 residues.

The sample holds many counts of this clonotype. This chain links TRBV2 with TRBJ1-5; TRBD1 matches 9 bases. The V gene's germline CDR1 is SNHLY and CDR2 FYNNEI. CDR3 length equals 13 residues. V shed 7 bases and J 6 bases; nucleotides not matched to a gene: 4. The CDR3 nucleotides are TGTGCCAGCAACAGGGGGCCGCGTCAGCCCCAGCATTTT. It specifies CASNRGPRQPQHF.

Ten or more counts support this clonotype. The V and J genes are TRBV27 and TRBJ1-1, with 7 bases lining up with TRBD1. The CDR3 is 13 amino acids. The germline V gene encodes CDR1 MNHEY and CDR2 SMNVEV (reference sequence). With V trimmed by 3 bases and J by 4 bases, 2 bases remained unmatched. CDR3: CASSFKGATEAFF. The CDR3 DNA reads as TGTGCCAGCAGTTTCAAGGGGGCCACTGAAGCTTTCTTT.

This clonotype has at least ten counts. The chain links TRBV5-1 to TRBJ2-1, with 14 bases fitting TRBD2. Per the germline V gene, CDR1 is SGHRS and CDR2 is YFSETQ. Germline trimming cut 3 bases from V and 9 bases from J; bases unmatched to any gene: 8. The CDR3 spans 16 residues. The CDR3 bases are TGCGCCAGCAGCTCCCCGGGACTAGCGGGGGTCAGTGAGCAGTTCTTC. Translation gives CASSSPGLAGVSEQFF. The entire variable domain, with the rest obtained from reference TRBV5-1 and TRBJ2-1, is as follows: KAGVTQTPRYLIKTRGQQVTLSCSPISGHRSVSWYQQTPGQGLQFLFEYFSETQRNKGNFPGRFSGRQFSNSRSEMNVSTLELGDSALYLCASSSPGLAGVSEQFFGPGTRLTVL.

The chain uses TRBV30 and TRBJ1-5; D not resolved. The CDR3 consists of 13 residues. The V gene's germline CDR1 is GTSNPN and CDR2 SVGIG (reference sequence). Trimming cost V 2 bases and J 3 bases, with 8 bases left between them. The DNA of the CDR3 is TGTGCCTGGAGTTATGGGGACAATCAGCCCCAGCATTTT. It encodes CAWSYGDNQPQHF. The full variable domain, completed using reference TRBV30 and TRBJ1-5, is SQTIHQWPATLVQPVGSPLSLECTVEGTSNPNLYWYRQAAGRGLQLLFYSVGIGQISSEVPQNLSASRPQDRQFILSSKKLLLSDSGFYLCAWSYGDNQPQHFGDGTRLSIL.

This clonotype was counted ten times or more. J is TRBJ2-1 and V is TRBV15; weak D call: TRBD2 (6 bases). V was cut by 1 base and J by 9 bases, with 13 bases left in between. This CDR3 has 14 amino acids. The germline gives CDR1 LNHNV, CDR2 YYDKDF (reference sequence). The CDR3 nucleotides are TGTGCCACCAGCAGAGTCACTAGCCCCCCTGAGCAGTTCTTC. This codes for CATSRVTSPPEQFF.

In this sample, this clonotype turned up many times. The chain recombines TRBV6-6 with TRBJ1-2, with D possibly matching TRBD1 (5 bases). CDR1 and CDR2 (germline): MNHNY, SVGAGI (reference sequence). The CDR3 is 12 residues long. Trimming cost V 7 bases and J 6 bases, with 12 bases left between them. The CDR3 protein is CASTPGTDGYTF. The CDR3 DNA sequence: TGTGCCAGCACCCCCGGGACGGATGGCTACACCTTC.

As for this clonotype: One end of the junction does not line up with germline, which may come from a read error. The CDR3 sequence is CASQARVNTGELFF. CDR3 sequence (DNA): TGTGCCAGCCAGGCTCGGGTGAACACAGGGGAGCTGTTTTTT. The chain recombines TRBV13 with TRBJ2-2; no reliable D call. Germline CDR1 PRHDT, CDR2 FYEKMQ (reference sequence). This CDR3 is 14 amino acids long.

This clonotype was recorded at least ten times. The chain has TRBV3-1 and TRBJ2-3; 14 positions match TRBD2. Germline trimming cut 3 bases from V and 7 bases from J; bases unmatched to any gene: 3. The CDR3 loop spans 15 amino acids. The germline gives CDR1 LGHDT, CDR2 YNNKEL (reference sequence). The CDR3 coding sequence is TGTGCCAGCAGCCAGACTAGCGGGGGGGCCAATACGCAGTATTTT. Translating it yields CASSQTSGGANTQYF.

There are many counts of this clonotype. The chain combines TRBV5-1 with TRBJ2-1, with 7 bases that match TRBD1. V was clipped by 3 bases and J by 4 bases; unmatched bases: 10. The V gene's germline CDR1 is SGHRS and CDR2 YFSETQ. The CDR3 sequence is 16 residues long. The CDR3: CASSSPRQGVYNEQFF. The CDR3 DNA reads TGCGCCAGCAGCTCCCCTAGGCAGGGGGTTTACAATGAGCAGTTCTTC.

This clonotype was recorded a few times. The chain combines TRBV13 with TRBJ1-1; 11 positions agree with TRBD1. CDR1 PRHDT and CDR2 FYEKMQ come from the germline V gene (reference sequence). V shed 0 bases and J 4 bases; nucleotides not matched to a gene: 4. CDR3 length: 16 residues. This chain's CDR3 is CASSLGGTGGFTEAFF. In nucleotides, the CDR3 is TGTGCCAGCAGCTTAGGAGGGACAGGGGGTTTCACTGAAGCTTTCTTT.

This clonotype was detected many times. The V call is TRBV20-1, the J call TRBJ2-5; maybe TRBD1 (6 bases). Germline V lookup: CDR1 DFQATT, CDR2 SNEGSKA (reference sequence). This CDR3 is built from 13 residues. Trimming took 6 bases from V and 0 from J, leaving 11 bases between them. The CDR3 DNA reads TGCAGTGCCACCAGGGACAACCAAGAGACCCAGTACTTC. Its translation is CSATRDNQETQYF.

This clonotype has a single count. Mismatch with germline at one junction end may stem from a read error. This sequence joins TRBV7-2 and TRBJ1-1; the D gene is possibly TRBD1 (6 bases). Germline V gives CDR1 SGHTA, CDR2 FQGNSA. The length of the CDR3 is 13 residues. As DNA, the CDR3 is TGTGCCAGCAGCTTAGCCCTGGACAGACGGGCTCTCTTT. It specifies CASSLALDRRALF.

This clonotype was observed many times. This sequence joins TRBV9 and TRBJ1-5, with TRBD1 identical over 7 bases. The germline gives CDR1 SGDLS, CDR2 YYNGEE. The V and J ends lost 2 bases and 4 bases, in that order; junction bases with no gene match: 6. There are 15 residues in the CDR3. Here the CDR3 reads CASSVSWTGNQPQHF. CDR3 bases: TGTGCCAGCAGCGTCTCATGGACAGGTAATCAGCCCCAGCATTTT.

This clonotype showed up many times. The chain uses TRBV3-1 and TRBJ2-1; 7 nucleotides match TRBD1. The CDR3 runs to 15 residues. Losses at the gene ends were 4 bases for V and 6 bases for J; bases not matched to a gene: 9. Germline V gene lookup returns CDR1 LGHDT and CDR2 YNNKEL (reference sequence). Here the CDR3 DNA reads TGTGCCAGCAGCCCCACCCAAACAGGGGTCAATGAGCAGTTCTTC. Residues: CASSPTQTGVNEQFF.

In its sample, this clonotype was seen a few times. The V call is TRBV5-1, the J call TRBJ2-7, with TRBD2 identical over 14 bases. The CDR3 sequence is 15 residues long. Germline V lookup: CDR1 SGHRS, CDR2 YFSETQ. V dropped 4 bases and J dropped 6; count of bases not matched to a gene: 6. For the CDR3, the DNA is TGCGCCAGCAGCAAGGGACTAGCGGGGGACCGCGAGCAGTACTTC. Its translation is CASSKGLAGDREQYF. Looking up the rest from reference TRBV5-1 and TRBJ2-7 gives the full variable domain: KAGVTQTPRYLIKTRGQQVTLSCSPISGHRSVSWYQQTPGQGLQFLFEYFSETQRNKGNFPGRFSGRQFSNSRSEMNVSTLELGDSALYLCASSKGLAGDREQYFGPGTRLTVT.

Many counts were recorded for this clonotype. The chain recombines TRBV7-2 with TRBJ2-7; 10 bases line up with TRBD2. This CDR3 comprises 16 residues. The trim removed 2 bases at V and 2 bases at J, leaving 6 bases unmatched. Germline V gene data show CDR1 as SGHTA and CDR2 as FQGNSA. CDR3 residues: CASSLSSGGTAYEQYF. The CDR3 nucleotides are TGTGCCAGCAGCTTAAGTAGCGGGGGGACAGCCTACGAGCAGTACTTC. The variable domain in full, with the rest retrieved from reference TRBV7-2 and TRBJ2-7, is GAGVSQSPSNKVTEKGKDVELRCDPISGHTALYWYRQSLGQGLEFLIYFQGNSAPDKSGLPSDRFSAERTGGSVSTLTIQRTQQEDSAVYLCASSLSSGGTAYEQYFGPGTRLTVT.

In this sample, this clonotype turned up many times. A read error may produce the germline difference seen at one junction end. The chain has TRBV5-8 and TRBJ2-3; 8 nucleotides line up with TRBD2. The germline V gene encodes CDR1 SGHTS and CDR2 YDEGEE. The CDR3 is 17 residues long. The CDR3 nucleotides read TGTCCCAGCAGCTGGATGAAGACTAGCGCTAGCACAGATACGCAGTATTTT. Translated: CPSSWMKTSASTDTQYF.